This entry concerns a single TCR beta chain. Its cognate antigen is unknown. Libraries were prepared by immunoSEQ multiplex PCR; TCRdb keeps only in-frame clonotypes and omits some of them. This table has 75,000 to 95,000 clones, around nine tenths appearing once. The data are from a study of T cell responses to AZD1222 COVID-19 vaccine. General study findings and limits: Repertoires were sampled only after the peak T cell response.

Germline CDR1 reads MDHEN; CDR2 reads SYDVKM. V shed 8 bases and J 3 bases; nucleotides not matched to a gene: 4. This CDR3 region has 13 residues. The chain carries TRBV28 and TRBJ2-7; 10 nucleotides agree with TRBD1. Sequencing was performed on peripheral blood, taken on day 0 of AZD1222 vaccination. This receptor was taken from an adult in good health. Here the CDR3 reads CASRTGGGYEQYV. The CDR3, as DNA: TGTGCCAGCCGGACAGGGGGTGGCTACGAGCAGTACGTC.